This is a list of T cell receptor beta chains from one sample in a study of beta chain features in type 1 diabetes. The assay was immunoSEQ multiplex PCR, and TCRdb's table has in-frame clones only and misses some. This table holds approximately 730,000 clones, 10% to 15% found once. Sequencing used naive CD4+ T cells from blood. The receptor set was obtained from a man younger than 35 with type 1 diabetes. Each CDR3 is given with its conserved first and last residue.

TRBV30,CAWTPVASETQYF
TRBV4-1,CASSQPDSPYGYTF
TRBV6-5,CASSKLGNYGYTF
TRBV28,CASSPGQWQETQYF
TRBV5-1,CASSLAPTGGRNEKLFF
TRBV5-1,CASSPDTQETQYF
TRBV7-6,CASSLGVGLVSDETQYF
TRBV15,CATSRLGTSGEQETQYF
TRBV5-4,CASSLGDRGRGDGYTF
TRBV10-2,CASSGDRVEQYF
TRBV19,CATGTGTGRYNEQFF
TRBV5-1,CASSWTGGKETQYF
TRBV7-3,CASSLGAENTEAFF
TRBV15,CATSKGQGGLYGYTF
TRBV2,CASSKLAGGYNEQFF
TRBV28,CASSPGQVVQPQHF
TRBV2,CASTWVYEQYF
TRBV18,CASSPGPEKLFF
TRBV25-1,CASSRNEQFF
TRBV30,CAWGFGRSNYGYTF
TRBV7-9,CASSMETVSNGYTF
TRBV6-5,CASSYSTGYEQYF
TRBV14,CASSQGQSEKLFF
TRBV15,CATKWGSSYNEQFF
TRBV7-9,CASSSGATGGIQPQHF
TRBV7-9,CASSLELLMNTEAFF
TRBV7-9,CASSLMDGGLYEQYF
TRBV18,CASSPRDREKLFF
TRBV6-1,CASRAGGRNEAFF
TRBV27,CASSLVWSGTGANVLTF
TRBV28,CASSLMWAPQHF
TRBV5-6,CASSPRGGEQFF
TRBV5-4,CASSLLGDTEAFF
TRBV2,CAARAGGPGELFF
TRBV5-1,CASSAEGRNTEAFF
TRBV7-9,CASSPDRAPLGPLHF
TRBV30,CAWSVMGRETQYF
TRBV30,CAADRAIGHGYTF
TRBV18,CASSPPSQNQETQYF
TRBV19,CASSPEDGRSYEQYF
TRBV2,CASSAFEGAGTDTQYF
TRBV25-1,CASRTGNGYTF
TRBV10-3,CAIGRAGDMNTEAFF
TRBV15,CATSRDRGTTEAFF
TRBV25-1,CASSLDRAPPNTGELFF
TRBV7-9,CASSSGTGSGNQPQHF
TRBV4-2,CASSQDPGRNTEAFF
TRBV19,CASSIVGDTWVAKNIQYF
TRBV25-1,CASSGGGHEQYF
TRBV19,CASTLGRTGLTGELFF
TRBV30,CAWSVTGETQYF